A single T cell receptor beta chain is shown here with its context. In this sample, this clone turned up a few times. Its antigen is not yet known. The input lacks base qualities; no much larger clone sits a single base away. Genomic DNA was isolated from the sorted cells so that the TCRbeta CDR3 region could be sequenced. The immunoSEQ Assay was used for sequencing of TCRbeta CDR3 regions. TCRdb retrieved this table from immuneACCESS and kept in-frame rearrangements only. Not all clones are present; in checked studies, unresolved V genes account for under half, and no reason is known for the remainder. The sample table shows tens of thousands of clones, and 65% to 85% are seen once. Around 12% of the sample rests with the top ten. The data were obtained in a study of OX40 agonist ivuxolimab in advanced cancers. For context, the study as a whole: The costimulatory receptor OX40 (CD134) was targeted by ivuxolimab, a fully human IgG2 agonistic monoclonal antibody. A male proportion of roughly 80% and a mean age of 60 years, ranging from roughly 20 to 80, were recorded for the dose-escalation cohort. Among the approximately 54 dose-escalation patients, about 20 had hepatocellular carcinoma, roughly 15 melanoma, 9 renal cell carcinoma and 9 head and neck cancer. Peripheral TCRbeta sequencing aimed to test whether ivuxolimab altered TCR sequence diversity and caused clonal T-cell expansion. Partial responses occurred in three dose-escalation patients: two with cutaneous melanoma and one with hepatocellular carcinoma. The monotherapy dose-escalation portion (N of about 49 patients) of the phase I ivuxolimab trial is reported in the paper. Intravenous ivuxolimab was administered to patients every 2 weeks at six dose levels: 0.01, 0.1, 0.3, 1.5, 3 and 10 mg/kg. Patients were allowed to have had prior anti-PD-1, anti-PD-L1 or anti-CTLA-4 therapy, and 30% to 40% of the dose-escalation patients had previously received checkpoint inhibitors. Here is what the overall study found, with its caveats: Low levels of normalized T-cell clonal expansion were also seen in some patients who did not respond. Clonal expansion of both CD4+ and CD8+ blood T cells was observed from baseline to week 6 at doses 0.1 to 3.0 mg/kg. After ivuxolimab, CD8+ T cells had more expanded clones than CD4+ T cells on average. The antigen specificity of the clonally expanded peripheral T cells was not determined. Partial responders in the 0.1-3.0 mg/kg groups had among the lowest normalized peripheral clonal expansion, especially among CD8+ T cells.

Trimmed from V: 0 bases; trimmed from J: 9 bases; junction bases lacking a gene match: 12. Including the terminal cysteine and phenylalanine, the CDR3 comprises 16 residues. The sequence is cut down to CDR3 DNA, 48 bases in frame from base 1. The germline V gene (reference sequence) sets CDR1 to SGHNT and CDR2 to YYREEE. Patients with a history of autoimmune disease or receiving systemic immunosuppression were excluded from the trial. Peripheral blood for TCR sequencing was collected from all dose cohorts at baseline, on cycle 4 day 1, and on cycle 7 day 1. Samples were obtained from an open-label, multicenter, first-in-human phase I dose-escalation trial of ivuxolimab. Adults with locally advanced or metastatic head and neck squamous cell, hepatocellular, melanoma or renal cell carcinoma were enrolled in the trial. Before TCR sequencing, CD4+ and CD8+ T cells were separately sorted from peripheral blood.

The clonotype originates from an adult with an advanced solid tumor such as melanoma, head and neck, liver or kidney cancer. The chain links TRBV5-4 with TRBJ2-1; 7 nucleotides in the junction match TRBD2. Source: CD4+ or CD8+ T cells sorted from blood, taken in a trial of the OX40 agonist ivuxolimab. The CDR3 amino acid sequence is: CASSLGGTILRSEQFF. Read as DNA, the sequence is TGTGCCAGCAGCTTGGGGGGGACTATCCTTCGGAGTGAGCAGTTCTTC.